This is a list of T cell receptor beta chains from one sample in a study of blood T cell repertoires in COVID-19. Sequencing used immunoSEQ multiplex PCR; TCRdb keeps in-frame clones, though not all of them. The top ten hold less than 8% of the sample, which has under 300,000 clones, roughly nine tenths seen once. The sequenced material came from peripheral blood. The receptors here all came from a man aged 55 to 69 with acute or convalescent COVID-19. Each CDR3 is given with its conserved first and last residue.

v_call: TRBV19; cdr3_length: 17; j_call: TRBJ2-2; cdr3_aa: CASSIPRDRFATGELFF
v_call: TRBV10-1; cdr3_length: 17; j_call: TRBJ2-7; cdr3_aa: CASSESVRQGSTYEQYF
v_call: TRBV7-9; cdr3_length: 16; j_call: TRBJ2-7; cdr3_aa: CASSQTRGGKSYEQYF
v_call: TRBV23-1; cdr3_length: 15; j_call: TRBJ1-1; cdr3_aa: CASSHRPTGNTEAFF
v_call: TRBV7-2; cdr3_length: 13; j_call: TRBJ1-5; cdr3_aa: CASSLEPNQPQHF
v_call: TRBV3-1/TRBV3-2; cdr3_length: 19; j_call: TRBJ2-7; cdr3_aa: CASSQGSGTGFLLSYEQYF
v_call: TRBV24-1; cdr3_length: 15; j_call: TRBJ2-3; cdr3_aa: CATSRQGAEADTQYF
v_call: TRBV13; cdr3_length: 14; j_call: TRBJ1-2; cdr3_aa: CASSSRTALYGYTF
v_call: TRBV6-5; cdr3_length: 13; j_call: TRBJ1-1; cdr3_aa: CASRRGMNTEAFF
v_call: TRBV19; cdr3_length: 16; j_call: TRBJ2-5; cdr3_aa: CASSMPGLAEQETQYF
v_call: TRBV6-6; cdr3_length: 15; j_call: TRBJ1-5; cdr3_aa: CASMSSRGGFSPQHF
v_call: TRBV5-1; cdr3_length: 18; j_call: TRBJ2-7; cdr3_aa: CASSLAPASLGSVYEQYF
v_call: TRBV10-3; cdr3_length: 15; j_call: TRBJ2-2; cdr3_aa: CAITERTGYTGELFF
v_call: TRBV28; cdr3_length: 12; j_call: TRBJ1-6; cdr3_aa: CASSSVNSPLHF
v_call: TRBV19; cdr3_length: 16; j_call: TRBJ1-4; cdr3_aa: CASTPRGRGGDEKLFF
v_call: TRBV19; cdr3_length: 15; j_call: TRBJ2-6; cdr3_aa: CASSISGSGANVLTF
v_call: TRBV10-3; cdr3_length: 14; j_call: TRBJ2-5; cdr3_aa: CAISDTKGEETQYF
v_call: TRBV7-8; cdr3_length: 16; j_call: TRBJ1-5; cdr3_aa: CASSTAGFSRGQPRHF
v_call: TRBV6-2/TRBV6-3; cdr3_length: 14; j_call: TRBJ2-2; cdr3_aa: CASSTSGNTGELFF
v_call: TRBV6-5; cdr3_length: 15; j_call: TRBJ1-5; cdr3_aa: CASSYSGSSNQPQHF
v_call: TRBV9; cdr3_length: 15; j_call: TRBJ2-5; cdr3_aa: CASSARDTKEETQYF
v_call: TRBV11-3; cdr3_length: 16; j_call: TRBJ2-5; cdr3_aa: CASSSPQRESRETQYF
v_call: TRBV12-3/TRBV12-4; cdr3_length: 12; j_call: TRBJ1-1; cdr3_aa: CASNRRGTEAFF
v_call: TRBV7-2; cdr3_length: 14; j_call: TRBJ1-1; cdr3_aa: CASSLRQGSTEAFF
v_call: TRBV6-1; cdr3_length: 15; j_call: TRBJ1-3; cdr3_aa: CASSDGRGSGNTIYF
v_call: TRBV18; cdr3_length: 13; j_call: TRBJ1-2; cdr3_aa: CASSLRDRDGYTF
v_call: TRBV19; cdr3_length: 14; j_call: TRBJ1-5; cdr3_aa: CASSWRREDQPQHF
v_call: TRBV7-9; cdr3_length: 15; j_call: TRBJ2-5; cdr3_aa: CASSPRTSGGETQYF
v_call: TRBV15; cdr3_length: 17; j_call: TRBJ2-4; cdr3_aa: CATSRESASGFKNIQYF
v_call: TRBV24-1; cdr3_length: 12; j_call: TRBJ1-5; cdr3_aa: CATQGSNQPQHF
v_call: TRBV12-3/TRBV12-4; cdr3_length: 12; j_call: TRBJ2-7; cdr3_aa: CASSLVSYEQYF
v_call: TRBV5-8; cdr3_length: 16; j_call: TRBJ2-7; cdr3_aa: CASSLGLGDSAYEQYF
v_call: TRBV6-5; cdr3_length: 15; j_call: TRBJ1-2; cdr3_aa: CASNRGDTINYGYTF
v_call: TRBV20-1; cdr3_length: 16; j_call: TRBJ2-4; cdr3_aa: CSASGGLAGSNNIQYF
v_call: TRBV5-1; cdr3_length: 14; j_call: TRBJ2-2; cdr3_aa: CASSLGRDTGELFF
v_call: TRBV28; cdr3_length: 15; j_call: TRBJ2-7; cdr3_aa: CASSSPARHSYEQYF